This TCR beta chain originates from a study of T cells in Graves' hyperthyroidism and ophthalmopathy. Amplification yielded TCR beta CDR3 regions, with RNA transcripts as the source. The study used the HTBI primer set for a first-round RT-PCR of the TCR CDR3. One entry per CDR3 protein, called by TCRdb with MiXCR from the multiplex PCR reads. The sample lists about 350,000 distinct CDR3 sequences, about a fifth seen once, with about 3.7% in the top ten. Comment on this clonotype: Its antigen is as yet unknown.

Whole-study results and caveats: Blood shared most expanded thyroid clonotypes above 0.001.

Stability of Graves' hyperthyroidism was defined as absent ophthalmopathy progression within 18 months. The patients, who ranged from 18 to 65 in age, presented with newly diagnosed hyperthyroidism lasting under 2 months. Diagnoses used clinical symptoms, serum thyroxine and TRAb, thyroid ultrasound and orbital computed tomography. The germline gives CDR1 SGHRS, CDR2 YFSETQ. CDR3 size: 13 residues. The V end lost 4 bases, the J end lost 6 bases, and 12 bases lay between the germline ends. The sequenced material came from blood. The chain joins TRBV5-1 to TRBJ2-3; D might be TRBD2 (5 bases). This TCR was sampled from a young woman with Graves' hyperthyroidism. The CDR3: CASSTGLPDTQYF. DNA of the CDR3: TGCGCCAGCAGCACCGGACTGCCCGATACGCAGTATTTT.